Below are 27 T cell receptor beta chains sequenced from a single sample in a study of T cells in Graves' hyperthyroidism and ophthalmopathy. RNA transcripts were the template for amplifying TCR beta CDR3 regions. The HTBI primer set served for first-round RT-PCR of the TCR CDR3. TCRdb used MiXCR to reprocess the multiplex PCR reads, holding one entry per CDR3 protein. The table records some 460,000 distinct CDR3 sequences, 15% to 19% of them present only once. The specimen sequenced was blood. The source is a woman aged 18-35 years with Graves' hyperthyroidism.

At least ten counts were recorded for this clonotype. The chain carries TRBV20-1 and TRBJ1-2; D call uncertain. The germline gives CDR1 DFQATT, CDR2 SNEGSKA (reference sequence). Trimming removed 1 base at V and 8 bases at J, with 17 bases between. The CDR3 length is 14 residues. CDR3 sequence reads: CSARALKSGNGYTF. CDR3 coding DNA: TGCAGTGCTAGAGCCCTAAAGTCGGGAAACGGCTACACCTTC.

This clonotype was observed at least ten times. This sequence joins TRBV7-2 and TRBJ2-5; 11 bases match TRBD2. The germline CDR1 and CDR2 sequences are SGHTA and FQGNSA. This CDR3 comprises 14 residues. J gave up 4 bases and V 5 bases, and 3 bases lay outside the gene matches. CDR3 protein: CASSASGGRETQYF. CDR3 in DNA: TGTGCCAGCAGCGCTAGCGGGGGGAGAGAGACCCAGTACTTC.

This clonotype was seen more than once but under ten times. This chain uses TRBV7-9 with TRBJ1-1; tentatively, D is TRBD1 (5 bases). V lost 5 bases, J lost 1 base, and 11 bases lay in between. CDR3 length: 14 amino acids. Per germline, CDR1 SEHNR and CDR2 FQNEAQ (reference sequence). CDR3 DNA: TGTGCCAGCAGCACTCAGGGCCGGAACACTGAAGCTTTCTTT. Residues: CASSTQGRNTEAFF.

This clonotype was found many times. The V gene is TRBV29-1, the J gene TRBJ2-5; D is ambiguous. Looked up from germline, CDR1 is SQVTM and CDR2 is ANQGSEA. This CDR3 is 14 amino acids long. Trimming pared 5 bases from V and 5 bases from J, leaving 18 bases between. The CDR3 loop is CSVSPPPGTETQYF. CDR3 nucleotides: TGCAGCGTTTCCCCTCCCCCTGGCACTGAGACCCAGTACTTC.

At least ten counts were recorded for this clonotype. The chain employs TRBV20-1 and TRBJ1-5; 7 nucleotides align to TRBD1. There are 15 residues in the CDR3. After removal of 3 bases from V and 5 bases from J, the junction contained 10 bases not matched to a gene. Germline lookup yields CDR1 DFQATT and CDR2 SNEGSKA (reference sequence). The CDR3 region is CSARPAGQKDQPQHF. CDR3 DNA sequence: TGCAGTGCTAGGCCCGCGGGACAGAAAGATCAGCCCCAGCATTTT.

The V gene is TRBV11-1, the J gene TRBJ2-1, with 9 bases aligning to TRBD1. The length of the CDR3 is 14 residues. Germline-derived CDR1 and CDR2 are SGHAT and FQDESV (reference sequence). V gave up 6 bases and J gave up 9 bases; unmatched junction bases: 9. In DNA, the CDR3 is TGTGCCAGCAGACGACAGGGGGGATCGGGTGAGCAGTTCTTC. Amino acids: CASRRQGGSGEQFF.

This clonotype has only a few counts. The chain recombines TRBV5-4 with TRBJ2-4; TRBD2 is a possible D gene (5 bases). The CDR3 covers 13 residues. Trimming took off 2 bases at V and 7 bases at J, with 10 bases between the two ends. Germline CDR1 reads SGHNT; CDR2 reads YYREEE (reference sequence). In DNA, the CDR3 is TGTGCCAGCAGCTTTTGGGGAGCCAACATTCAGTACTTC. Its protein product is CASSFWGANIQYF. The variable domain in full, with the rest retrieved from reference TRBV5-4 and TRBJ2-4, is ETGVTQSPTHLIKTRGQQVTLRCSSQSGHNTVSWYQQALGQGPQFIFQYYREEENGRGNFPPRFSGLQFPNYSSELNVNALELDDSALYLCASSFWGANIQYFGAGTRLSVL.

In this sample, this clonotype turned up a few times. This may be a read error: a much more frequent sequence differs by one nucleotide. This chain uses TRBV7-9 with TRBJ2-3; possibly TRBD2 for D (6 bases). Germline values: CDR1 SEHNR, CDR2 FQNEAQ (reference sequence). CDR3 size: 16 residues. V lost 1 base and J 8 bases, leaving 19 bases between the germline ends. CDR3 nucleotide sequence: TGTGCCAGCAGCTTAGATGAGCGTGGTATGGGAGGTACGCAGTATTTT. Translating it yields CASSLDERGMGGTQYF.

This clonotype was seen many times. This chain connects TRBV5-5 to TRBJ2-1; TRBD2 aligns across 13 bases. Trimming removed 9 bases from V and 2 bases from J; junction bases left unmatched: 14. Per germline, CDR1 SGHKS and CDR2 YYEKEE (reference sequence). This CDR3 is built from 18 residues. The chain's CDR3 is CATMTSGRSPFTYNEQFF. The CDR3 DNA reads TGTGCCACCATGACTAGCGGGAGGTCCCCATTTACCTACAATGAGCAGTTCTTC. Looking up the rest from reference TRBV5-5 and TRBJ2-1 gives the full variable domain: DAGVTQSPTHLIKTRGQQVTLRCSPISGHKSVSWYQQVLGQGPQFIFQYYEKEERGRGNFPDRFSARQFPNYSSELNVNALLLGDSALYLCATMTSGRSPFTYNEQFFGPGTRLTVL.

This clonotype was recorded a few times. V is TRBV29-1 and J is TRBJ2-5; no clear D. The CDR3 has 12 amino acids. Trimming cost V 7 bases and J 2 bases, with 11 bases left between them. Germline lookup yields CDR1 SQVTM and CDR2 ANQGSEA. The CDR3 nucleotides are TGCAGCGCGGGCAGAGTTCAAGAGACCCAGTACTTC. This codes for CSAGRVQETQYF.

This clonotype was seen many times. CDR3 residues: CASSPLASSSYNEQFF. CDR3 nucleotides: TGCGCCAGCAGCCCCTTAGCCTCGAGCTCCTACAATGAGCAGTTCTTC. This rearrangement joins TRBV5-1 to TRBJ2-1; D call uncertain. Germline CDR1 SGHRS, CDR2 YFSETQ. Trimming stripped 4 bases from V and 0 bases from J, with 14 bases between. This CDR3 has 16 residues.

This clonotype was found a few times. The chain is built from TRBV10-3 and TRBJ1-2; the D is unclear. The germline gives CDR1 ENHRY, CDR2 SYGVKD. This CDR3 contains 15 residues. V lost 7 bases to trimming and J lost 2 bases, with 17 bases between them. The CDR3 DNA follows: TGTGCCATCACCCAAACACTGATTCTGAACTATGGCTACACCTTC. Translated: CAITQTLILNYGYTF.

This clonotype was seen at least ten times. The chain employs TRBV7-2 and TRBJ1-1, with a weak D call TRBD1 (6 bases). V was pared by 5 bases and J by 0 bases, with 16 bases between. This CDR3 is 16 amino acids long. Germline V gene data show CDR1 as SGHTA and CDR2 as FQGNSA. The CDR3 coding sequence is TGTGCCAGCAGCCAGGTACCAGGGGCGCTGAACACTGAAGCTTTCTTT. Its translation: CASSQVPGALNTEAFF. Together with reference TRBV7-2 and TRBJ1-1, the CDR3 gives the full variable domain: GAGVSQSPSNKVTEKGKDVELRCDPISGHTALYWYRQSLGQGLEFLIYFQGNSAPDKSGLPSDRFSAERTGGSVSTLTIQRTQQEDSAVYLCASSQVPGALNTEAFFGQGTRLTVV.

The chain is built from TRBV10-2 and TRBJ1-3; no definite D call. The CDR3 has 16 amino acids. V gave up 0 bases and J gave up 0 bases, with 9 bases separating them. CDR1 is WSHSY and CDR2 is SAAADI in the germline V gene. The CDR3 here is CASSESYRGSGNTIYF. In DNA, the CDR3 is TGCGCCAGCAGTGAGTCGTATCGGGGCTCTGGAAACACCATATATTTT.

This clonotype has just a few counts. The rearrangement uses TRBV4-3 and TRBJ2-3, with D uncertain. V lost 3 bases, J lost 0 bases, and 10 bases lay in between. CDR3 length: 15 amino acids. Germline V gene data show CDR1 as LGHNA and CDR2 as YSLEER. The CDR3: CASSQYGASTDTQYF. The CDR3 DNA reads TGCGCCAGCAGCCAGTACGGTGCTAGCACAGATACGCAGTATTTT.

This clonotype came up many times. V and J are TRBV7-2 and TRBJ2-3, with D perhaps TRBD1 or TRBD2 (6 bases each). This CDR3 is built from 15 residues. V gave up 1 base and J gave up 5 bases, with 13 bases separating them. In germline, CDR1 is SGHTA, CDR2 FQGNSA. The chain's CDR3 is CASSLVGGQLDTQYF. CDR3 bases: TGTGCCAGCAGCTTAGTAGGGGGGCAATTAGATACGCAGTATTTT.

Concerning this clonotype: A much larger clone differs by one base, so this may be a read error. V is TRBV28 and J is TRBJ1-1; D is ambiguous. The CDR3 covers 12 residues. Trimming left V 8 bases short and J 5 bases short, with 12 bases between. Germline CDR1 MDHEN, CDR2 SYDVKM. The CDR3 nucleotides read TGTGCCAGCGGGAGGGAGCGGACTGAAGCTTTCTTT. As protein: CASGRERTEAFF.

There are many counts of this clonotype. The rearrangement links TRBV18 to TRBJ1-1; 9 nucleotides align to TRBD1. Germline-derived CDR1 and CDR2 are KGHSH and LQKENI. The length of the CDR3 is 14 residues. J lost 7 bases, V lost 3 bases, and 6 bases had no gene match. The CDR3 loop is CASSPRQGGNEAFF. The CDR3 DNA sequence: TGTGCCAGCTCACCCCGACAGGGGGGGAATGAAGCTTTCTTT. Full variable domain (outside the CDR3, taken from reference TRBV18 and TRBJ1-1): NAGVMQNPRHLVRRRGQEARLRCSPMKGHSHVYWYRQLPEEGLKFMVYLQKENIIDESGMPKERFSAEFPKEGPSILRIQQVVRGDSAAYFCASSPRQGGNEAFFGQGTRLTVV.

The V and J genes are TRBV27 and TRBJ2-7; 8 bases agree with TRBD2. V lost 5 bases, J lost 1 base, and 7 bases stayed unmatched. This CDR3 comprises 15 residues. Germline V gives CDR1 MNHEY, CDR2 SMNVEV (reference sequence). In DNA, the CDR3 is TGTGCCAGCAGTCTCAGTAGCGGGGTATCCTACGAGCAGTACTTC. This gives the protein CASSLSSGVSYEQYF.

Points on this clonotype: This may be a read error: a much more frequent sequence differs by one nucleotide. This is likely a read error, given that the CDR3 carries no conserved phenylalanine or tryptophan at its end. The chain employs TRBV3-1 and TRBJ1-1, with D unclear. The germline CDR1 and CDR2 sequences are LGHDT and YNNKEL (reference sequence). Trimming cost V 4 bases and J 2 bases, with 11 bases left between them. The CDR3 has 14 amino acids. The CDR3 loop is CASSLRFSNTEAFL. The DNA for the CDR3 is TGTGCCAGCAGCCTCAGGTTTTCTAACACTGAAGCTTTCCTT.

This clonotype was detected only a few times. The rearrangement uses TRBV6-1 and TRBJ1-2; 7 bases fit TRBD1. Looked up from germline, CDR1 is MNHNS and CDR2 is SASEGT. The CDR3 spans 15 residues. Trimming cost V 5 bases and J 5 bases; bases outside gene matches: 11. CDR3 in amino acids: CASSRPGQPFYGYTF. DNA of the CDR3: TGTGCCAGCAGTCGACCGGGACAGCCATTTTATGGCTACACCTTC.

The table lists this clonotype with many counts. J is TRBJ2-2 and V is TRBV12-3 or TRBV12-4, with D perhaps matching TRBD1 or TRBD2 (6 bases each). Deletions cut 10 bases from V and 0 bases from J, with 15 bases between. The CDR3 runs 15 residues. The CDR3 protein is CATYREAANTGELFF. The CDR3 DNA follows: TGTGCCACCTACAGGGAGGCGGCGAACACCGGGGAGCTGTTTTTT.

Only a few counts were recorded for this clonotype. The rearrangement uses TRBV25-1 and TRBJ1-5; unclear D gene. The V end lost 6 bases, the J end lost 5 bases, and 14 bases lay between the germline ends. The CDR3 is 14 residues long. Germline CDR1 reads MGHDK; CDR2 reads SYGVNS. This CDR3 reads CASRGAGDYQPQHF. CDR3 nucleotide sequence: TGTGCCAGCAGGGGCGCAGGAGACTATCAGCCCCAGCATTTT.

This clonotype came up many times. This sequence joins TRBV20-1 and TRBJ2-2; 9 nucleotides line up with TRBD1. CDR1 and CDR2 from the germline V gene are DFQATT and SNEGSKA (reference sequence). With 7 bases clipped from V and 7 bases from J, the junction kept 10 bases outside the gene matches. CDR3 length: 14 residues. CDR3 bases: TGCAGTGTTAAGGCCGGACAGGGGAACGGGGAGCTGTTTTTT. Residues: CSVKAGQGNGELFF.

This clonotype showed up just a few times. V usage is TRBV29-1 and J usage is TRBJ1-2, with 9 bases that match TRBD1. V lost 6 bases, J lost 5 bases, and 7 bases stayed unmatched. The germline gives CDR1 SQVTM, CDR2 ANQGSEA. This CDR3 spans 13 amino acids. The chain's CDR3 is CSVEQGQGYGYTF. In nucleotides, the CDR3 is TGCAGCGTCGAACAGGGACAGGGTTATGGCTACACCTTC.

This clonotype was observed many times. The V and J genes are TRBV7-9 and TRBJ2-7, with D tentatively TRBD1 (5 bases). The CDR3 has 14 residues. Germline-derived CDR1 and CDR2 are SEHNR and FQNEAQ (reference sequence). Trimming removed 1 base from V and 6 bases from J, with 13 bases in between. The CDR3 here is CASSLVGRVVEQYF. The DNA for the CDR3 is TGTGCCAGCAGCTTAGTGGGCAGGGTGGTCGAGCAGTACTTC. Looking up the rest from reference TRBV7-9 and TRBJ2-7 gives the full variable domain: DTGVSQNPRHKITKRGQNVTFRCDPISEHNRLYWYRQTLGQGPEFLTYFQNEAQLEKSRLLSDRFSAERPKGSFSTLEIQRTEQGDSAMYLCASSLVGRVVEQYFGPGTRLTVT.

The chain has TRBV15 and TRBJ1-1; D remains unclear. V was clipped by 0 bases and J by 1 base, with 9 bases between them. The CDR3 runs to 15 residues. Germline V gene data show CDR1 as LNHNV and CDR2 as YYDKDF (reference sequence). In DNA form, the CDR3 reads TGTGCCACCAGCAGAGATCTCCAGAAGAACACTGAAGCTTTCTTT. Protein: CATSRDLQKNTEAFF.